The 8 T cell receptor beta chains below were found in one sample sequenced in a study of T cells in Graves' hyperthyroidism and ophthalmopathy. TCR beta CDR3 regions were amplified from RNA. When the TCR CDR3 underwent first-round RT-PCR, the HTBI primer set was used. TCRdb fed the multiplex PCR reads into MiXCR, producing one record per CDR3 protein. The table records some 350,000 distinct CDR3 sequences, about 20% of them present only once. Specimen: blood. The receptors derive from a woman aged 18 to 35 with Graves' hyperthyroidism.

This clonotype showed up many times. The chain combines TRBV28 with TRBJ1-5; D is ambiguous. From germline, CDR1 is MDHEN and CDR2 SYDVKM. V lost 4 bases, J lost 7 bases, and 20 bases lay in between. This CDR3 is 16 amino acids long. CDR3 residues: CASSSSKGGGWQPQHF. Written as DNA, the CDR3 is TGTGCCAGCAGTTCTTCTAAGGGTGGAGGATGGCAGCCCCAGCATTTT.

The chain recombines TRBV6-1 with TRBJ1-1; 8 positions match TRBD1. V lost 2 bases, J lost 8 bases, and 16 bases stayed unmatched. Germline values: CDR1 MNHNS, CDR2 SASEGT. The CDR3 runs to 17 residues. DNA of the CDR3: TGTGCCAGCAGTGAAATGGGTCGGGGACAGGTCTCCCCAGAAGCTTTCTTT. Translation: CASSEMGRGQVSPEAFF.

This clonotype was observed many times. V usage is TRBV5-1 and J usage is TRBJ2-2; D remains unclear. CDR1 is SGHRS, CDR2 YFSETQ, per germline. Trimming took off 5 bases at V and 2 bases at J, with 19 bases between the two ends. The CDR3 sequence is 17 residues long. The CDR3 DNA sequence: TGCGCCAGCAGTCCTCTAAAGGTTGTCCCAAACACCGGGGAGCTGTTTTTT. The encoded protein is CASSPLKVVPNTGELFF.

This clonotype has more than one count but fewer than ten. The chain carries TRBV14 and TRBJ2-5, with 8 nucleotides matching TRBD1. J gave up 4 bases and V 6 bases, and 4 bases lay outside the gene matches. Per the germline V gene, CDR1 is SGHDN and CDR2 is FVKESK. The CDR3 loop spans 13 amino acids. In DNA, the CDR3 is TGTGCCAGCAGTCGACAGGGGCTAGAGACCCAGTACTTC. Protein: CASSRQGLETQYF.

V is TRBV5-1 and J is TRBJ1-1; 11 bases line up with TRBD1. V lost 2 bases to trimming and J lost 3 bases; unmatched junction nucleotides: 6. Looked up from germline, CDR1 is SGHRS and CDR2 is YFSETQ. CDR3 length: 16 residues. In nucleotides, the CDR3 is TGCGCCAGCAGCTTAGGACAGGGGGCTAGGTACACTGAAGCTTTCTTT. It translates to CASSLGQGARYTEAFF.

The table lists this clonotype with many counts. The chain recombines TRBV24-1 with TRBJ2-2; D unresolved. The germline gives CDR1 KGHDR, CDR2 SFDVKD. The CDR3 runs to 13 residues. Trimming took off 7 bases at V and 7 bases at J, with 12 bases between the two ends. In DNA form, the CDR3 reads TGTGCCACCAGAACATCCCTAAACGGGGAGCTGTTTTTT. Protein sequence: CATRTSLNGELFF.

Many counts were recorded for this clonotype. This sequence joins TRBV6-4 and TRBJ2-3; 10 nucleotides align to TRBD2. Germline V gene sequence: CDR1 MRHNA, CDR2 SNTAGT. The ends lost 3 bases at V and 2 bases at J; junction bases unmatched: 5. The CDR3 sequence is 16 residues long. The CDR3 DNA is TGTGCCAGCAGTGAGTTAGCGGGGGGATCCACAGATACGCAGTATTTT. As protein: CASSELAGGSTDTQYF.

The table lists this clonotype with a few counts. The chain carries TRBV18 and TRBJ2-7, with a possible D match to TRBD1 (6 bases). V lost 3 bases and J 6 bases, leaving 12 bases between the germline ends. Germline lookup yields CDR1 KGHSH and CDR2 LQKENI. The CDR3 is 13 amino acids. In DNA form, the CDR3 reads TGTGCCAGCTCACCGGACAGCCTGGGCGAGCAGTACTTC. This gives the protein CASSPDSLGEQYF.